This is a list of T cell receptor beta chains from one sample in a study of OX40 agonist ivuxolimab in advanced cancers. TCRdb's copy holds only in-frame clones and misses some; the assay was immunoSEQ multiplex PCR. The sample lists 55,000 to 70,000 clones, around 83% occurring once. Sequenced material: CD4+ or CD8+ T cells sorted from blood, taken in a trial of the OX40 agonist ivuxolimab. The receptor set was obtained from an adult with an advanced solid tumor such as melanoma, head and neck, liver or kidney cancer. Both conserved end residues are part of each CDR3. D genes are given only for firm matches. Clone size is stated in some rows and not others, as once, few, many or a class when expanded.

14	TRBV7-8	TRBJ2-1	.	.	TGTGCCAGCAGCTTAGTGCTATGGCACAATGAGCAGTTCTTC	CASSLVLWHNEQFF
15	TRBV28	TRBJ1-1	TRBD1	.	TGTGCCGCCGGACAGGGAATCAATATTGACACTGAAGCTTTCTTT	CAAGQGINIDTEAFF
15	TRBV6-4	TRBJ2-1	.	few	TGTGCCAGCAGTGAAAGGGGGGGGGCCTCAAATGAGCAGTTCTTC	CASSERGGASNEQFF
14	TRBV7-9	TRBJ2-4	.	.	TGTGCCAGCACTCTCGGGAGTGGGACCGGGGGACAGTACTTC	CASTLGSGTGGQYF
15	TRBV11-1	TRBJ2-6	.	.	TGTGCCAGCAGCTTACTAGCGTCTGGGGCCAACGTCCTGACTTTC	CASSLLASGANVLTF
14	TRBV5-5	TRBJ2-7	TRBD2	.	TGTGCCAGCAGCTTGGCCAGCGGGAGTTACGAGCAGTACTTC	CASSLASGSYEQYF
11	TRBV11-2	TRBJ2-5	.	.	TGTGCCAGCAGCTTAGTGGAGACCCAGTACTTC	CASSLVETQYF
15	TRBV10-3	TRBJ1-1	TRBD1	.	TGTGCCATCAGTGAATCAGGGGGCGCGAACACTGAAGCTTTCTTT	CAISESGGANTEAFF
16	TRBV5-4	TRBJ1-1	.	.	TGTGCCAGCAGCTTGGGGGGCAGGGTCGGGGACACTGAAGCTTTCTTT	CASSLGGRVGDTEAFF
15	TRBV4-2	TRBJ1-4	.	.	TGTGCCAGCAGCCAAGATGGATTTGGTATTGAAAAACTGTTTTTT	CASSQDGFGIEKLFF
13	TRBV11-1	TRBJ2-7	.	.	TGTGCCAGCAGCTTCAGGGGTTTCGGCGAGCAGTACTTC	CASSFRGFGEQYF
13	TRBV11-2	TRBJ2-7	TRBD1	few	TGTGCCAGCAGCTTACGCAGGGGGCGATTGGAGTACTTC	CASSLRRGRLEYF
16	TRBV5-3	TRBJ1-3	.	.	TGTGCCAGAAGCTTGGCAAGGGTATGCTCTGGAAACACCATATATTTT	CARSLARVCSGNTIYF
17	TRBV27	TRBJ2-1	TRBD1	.	TGTGCCAGCAGTTTACCGACGGACAGGATGGGGCCTGATGAGCAGTTCTTC	CASSLPTDRMGPDEQFF
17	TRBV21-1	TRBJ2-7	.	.	TGTGCCAGCATCCAGGCCTCCGAGACAGTTATAACCTACGAGCAGTACTTC	CASIQASETVITYEQYF
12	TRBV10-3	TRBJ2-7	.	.	TGTGCCATCAGTGACCGGTCCTACGAGCAGTACTTC	CAISDRSYEQYF
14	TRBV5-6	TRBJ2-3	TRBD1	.	TGTGCCAGCAGCTTGCGGCAGGGGGAGGATACGCAGTATTTT	CASSLRQGEDTQYF
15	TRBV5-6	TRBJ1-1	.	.	TGTGCCAGCACCCTGAGGGGCAGTTTGAACACTGAAGCTTTCTTT	CASTLRGSLNTEAFF
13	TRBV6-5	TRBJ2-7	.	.	TGTGCCAGCAGCCTTGGGAGTTCCTACGAGCAGTACTTC	CASSLGSSYEQYF
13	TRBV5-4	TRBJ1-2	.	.	TGTGCCAGCAGCTTAGGGGGTTCCTATGGCTACACCTTC	CASSLGGSYGYTF
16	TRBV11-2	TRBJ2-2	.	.	TGTGCCAGCAGCTTAGATCCCGGGGACTACACCGGGGAGCTGTTTTTT	CASSLDPGDYTGELFF
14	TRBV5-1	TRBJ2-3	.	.	TGCGCCAGCAGGCTGGGCCTCGGCGAAGATACGCAGTATTTT	CASRLGLGEDTQYF
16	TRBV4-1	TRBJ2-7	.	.	TGCGCCAGCAGCCCAGATACACGGTCGAACTACTACGAGCAGTACTTC	CASSPDTRSNYYEQYF
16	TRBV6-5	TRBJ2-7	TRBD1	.	TGTGCCAGCAGTTACTCGACGCTGGGGACAGTCTACGAGCAGTACTTC	CASSYSTLGTVYEQYF
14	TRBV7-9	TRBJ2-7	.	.	TGTGCCAGCAGCTTAGGGGCCGAGGAGTACGAGCAGTACTTC	CASSLGAEEYEQYF
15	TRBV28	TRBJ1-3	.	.	TGTGCCAGCAGCCAAAGGAGTTTGCGGGGAAACACCATATATTTT	CASSQRSLRGNTIYF
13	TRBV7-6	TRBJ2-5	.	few	TGTGCCAGCAGCTGGGACCTACAAGAGACCCAGTACTTC	CASSWDLQETQYF
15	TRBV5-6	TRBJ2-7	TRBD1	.	TGTGCCAGCAGCTCGAGCGGCAGCCACTCGACAGGGGAGTACTTC	CASSSSGSHSTGEYF
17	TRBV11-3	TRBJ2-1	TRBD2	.	TGTGCCAGCAGCTTAGATCGCGGGACTAGCAGATACAATGAGCAGTTCTTC	CASSLDRGTSRYNEQFF
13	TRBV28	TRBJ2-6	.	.	TGTGCCAGCAGCCTGGGGGGGGCCAACGTCCTGACTTTC	CASSLGGANVLTF
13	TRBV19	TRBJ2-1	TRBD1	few	TGTGCCAGAGCCCGGACAGGGGACAATGAGCAGTTCTTC	CARARTGDNEQFF
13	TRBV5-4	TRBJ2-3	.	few	TGTGCCAGCAGCTTTAGGACCACAGATACGCAGTATTTT	CASSFRTTDTQYF
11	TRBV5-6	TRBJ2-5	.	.	TGTGCCAGCAGCTTGCAGGAGACCCAGTACTTC	CASSLQETQYF
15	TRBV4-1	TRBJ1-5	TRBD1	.	TGCGCCAGCAGCCTCCAGACAGGGAGCAATCAGCCCCAGCATTTT	CASSLQTGSNQPQHF
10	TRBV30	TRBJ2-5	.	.	TGTGCCTGGAGTCGCGAGACCCAGTACTTC	CAWSRETQYF
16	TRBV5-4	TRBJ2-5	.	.	TGTGCCAGCAGCTTGGGGGCGGCCGTCGGAACCGAGACCCAGTACTTC	CASSLGAAVGTETQYF
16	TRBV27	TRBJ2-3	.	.	TGTGCCAGCAGTTTATCAGGACAGAGTTACACAGATACGCAGTATTTT	CASSLSGQSYTDTQYF
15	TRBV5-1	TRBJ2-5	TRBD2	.	TGCGCCAGCAGGCCGCTGACTAGCGGGAAGGAGACCCAGTACTTC	CASRPLTSGKETQYF
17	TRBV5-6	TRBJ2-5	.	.	TGTGCCAGCAGCCCAAAAGTGGGGGAAGACAGCCAAGAGACCCAGTACTTC	CASSPKVGEDSQETQYF
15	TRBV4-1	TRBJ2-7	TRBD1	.	TGCGCCAGCAGCCTGGGACAGGGGGCCTCCTACGAGCAGTACTTC	CASSLGQGASYEQYF
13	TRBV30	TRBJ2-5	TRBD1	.	TGTGCCTGGACACTTACAGGGGAAGAGACCCAGTACTTC	CAWTLTGEETQYF
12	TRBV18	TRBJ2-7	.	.	TGTGCCAGCTCGACCGGGTCCTACGAGCAGTACTTC	CASSTGSYEQYF
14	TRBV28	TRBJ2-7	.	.	TGTGCCACATTCGGGACGCTGAGCTCCTACGAGCAGTACTTC	CATFGTLSSYEQYF
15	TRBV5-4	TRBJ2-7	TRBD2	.	TGTGCCAGCAGCGGACTAGCTGGGGCGGGAGACGAGCAGTACTTC	CASSGLAGAGDEQYF
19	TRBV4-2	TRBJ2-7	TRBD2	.	TGTGCCAGCAGCCCCCACCTGGGACTAGCGGGAGGCCAGTCCTACGAGCAGTACTTC	CASSPHLGLAGGQSYEQYF
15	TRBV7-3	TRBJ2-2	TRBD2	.	TGTGCCAGCAGCTTAGGACTAGTCAACACCGGGGAGCTGTTTTTT	CASSLGLVNTGELFF
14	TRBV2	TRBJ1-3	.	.	TGTGCCAGCGAAATGGGGCAGGGGGGAAACACCATATATTTT	CASEMGQGGNTIYF
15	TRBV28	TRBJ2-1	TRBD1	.	TGTGCCAGCAGTTGGAGGGGACAGGGGTACAATGAGCAGTTCTTC	CASSWRGQGYNEQFF
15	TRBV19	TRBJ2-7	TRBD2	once	TGTGCCAGTAGCCCCAATAGCGGGAGCTCCTACGAGCAGTACTTC	CASSPNSGSSYEQYF
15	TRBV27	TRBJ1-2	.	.	TGTGCCAGCAGTTTCCGGGGCGGATTATTGAGAGGCTACACCTTC	CASSFRGGLLRGYTF
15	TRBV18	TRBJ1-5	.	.	TGTGCCAGCTCACCGGGCGGGCCCCTGGATCAGCCCCAGCATTTT	CASSPGGPLDQPQHF
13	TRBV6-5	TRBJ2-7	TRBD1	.	TGTGCCAGCAGTGGACAGGCTACCTACGAGCAGTACTTC	CASSGQATYEQYF
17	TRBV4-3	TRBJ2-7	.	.	TGCGCCAGCAGCCAAGAGGGAGGATCTGGGATGTGGTACGAGCAGTACTTC	CASSQEGGSGMWYEQYF
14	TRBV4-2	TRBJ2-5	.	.	TGTGCCAGCAGCCAAGATCTCGTCTCAACTAACCAGTACTTC	CASSQDLVSTNQYF
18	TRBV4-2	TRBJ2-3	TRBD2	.	TGTGCCAGCAGCCAAAGACCGGGACTAGCGGGGCAGGCAGATACGCAGTATTTT	CASSQRPGLAGQADTQYF
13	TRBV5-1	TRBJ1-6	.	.	TGCGCCAGCAGCTTGGCAGGAAATTCACCCCTCCACTTT	CASSLAGNSPLHF
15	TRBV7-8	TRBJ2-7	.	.	TGTGCCAGCAGCTTAAGTGGGGCAGGGGCGTACGAGCAGTACTTC	CASSLSGAGAYEQYF
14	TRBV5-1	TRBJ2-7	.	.	TGCGCCAGCAGCTTGACGGGAGCCCACTACGAGCAGTACTTC	CASSLTGAHYEQYF